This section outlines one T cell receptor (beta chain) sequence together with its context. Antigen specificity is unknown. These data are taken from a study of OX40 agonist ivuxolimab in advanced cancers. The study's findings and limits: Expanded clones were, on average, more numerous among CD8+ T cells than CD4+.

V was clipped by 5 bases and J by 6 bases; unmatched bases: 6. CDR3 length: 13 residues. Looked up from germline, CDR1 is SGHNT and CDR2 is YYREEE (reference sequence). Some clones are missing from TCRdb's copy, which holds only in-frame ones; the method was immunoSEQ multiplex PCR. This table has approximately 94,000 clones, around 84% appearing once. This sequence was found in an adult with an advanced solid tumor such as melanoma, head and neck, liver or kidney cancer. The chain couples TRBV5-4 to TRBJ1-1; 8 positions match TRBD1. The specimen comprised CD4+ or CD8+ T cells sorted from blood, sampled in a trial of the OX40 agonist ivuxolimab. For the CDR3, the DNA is TGTGCCAGCAGTTTCGACAGGGGTTCTGAAGCTTTCTTT. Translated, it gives CASSFDRGSEAFF.